This T cell receptor (beta chain) was obtained from a study of cytomegalovirus exposure and HLA in healthy donors. The assay was immunoSEQ multiplex PCR, and TCRdb's table has in-frame clones only and misses some. The sample gives 50,000 to 70,000 clones, 85% to 95% of which show up once; about 6% is in the top ten. Study results and limitations: High sensitivity and specificity were reportedly achieved when the classifier diagnosed cytomegalovirus status. Subsequent analysis of the approximately 110 validation repertoires found a tendency for first-cohort TCR clusters to co-occur. CMV antigen specificity was confirmed in vitro for a few CMV-associated chains. The study labeled fewer than 200 TCR beta chains cytomegalovirus-associated.

As for this clone: Antigen: not known.

The sample was PBMCs. The TCR was taken from a young woman in good health and CMV-seropositive.

CDR3 sequence reads: CASSEAPGTPYEQYF. CDR3 bases: TGTGCCAGCAGTGAAGCGCCGGGGACTCCCTACGAGCAGTACTTC. The J gene is TRBJ2-5, the V gene TRBV2; possibly TRBD2 for D (6 bases). The J call is in doubt because the DNA end fits TRBJ2-7 better. The CDR3 sequence is 15 residues long. Germline values: CDR1 SNHLY, CDR2 FYNNEI.